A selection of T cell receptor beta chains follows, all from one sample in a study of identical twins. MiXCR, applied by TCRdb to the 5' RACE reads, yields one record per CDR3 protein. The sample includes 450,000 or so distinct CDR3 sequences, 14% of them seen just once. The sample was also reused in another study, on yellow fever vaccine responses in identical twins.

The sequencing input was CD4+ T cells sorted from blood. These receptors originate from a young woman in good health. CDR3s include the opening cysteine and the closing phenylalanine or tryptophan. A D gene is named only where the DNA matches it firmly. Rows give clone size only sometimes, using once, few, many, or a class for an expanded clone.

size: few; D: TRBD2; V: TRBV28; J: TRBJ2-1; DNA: TGTGCCAGCAGTCTCCGAGCTAGCGGGAGCTCCTACAATGAGCAGTTCTTC; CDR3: CASSLRASGSSYNEQFF
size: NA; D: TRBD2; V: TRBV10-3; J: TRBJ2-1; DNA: TGTGCCATCGCACTAGCGGGGGGCTACAATGAGCAGTTCTTC; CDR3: CAIALAGGYNEQFF
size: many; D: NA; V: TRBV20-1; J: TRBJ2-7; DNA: TGCAGTGCTAGGGACAGAAACTACGAGCAGTACTTC; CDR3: CSARDRNYEQYF
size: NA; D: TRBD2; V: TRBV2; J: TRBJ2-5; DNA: TGTGCCAGCAAAGATAGCGGGGGGAGGGAGACCCAGTACTTC; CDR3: CASKDSGGRETQYF
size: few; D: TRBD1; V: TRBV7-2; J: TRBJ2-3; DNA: TGTGGACAGGGGGCAGAGGATTCAGATACGCAGTATTTT; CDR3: CGQGAEDSDTQYF
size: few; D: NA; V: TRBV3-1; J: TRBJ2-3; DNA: TGTGCCAGCAACCTATTCGGGACTAGCACAGATACGCAGTATTTT; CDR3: CASNLFGTSTDTQYF
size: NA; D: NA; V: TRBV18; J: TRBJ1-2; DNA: TGTGCCAGCTCACCACCGGCGTCAGACTATGGCTACACCTTC; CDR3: CASSPPASDYGYTF
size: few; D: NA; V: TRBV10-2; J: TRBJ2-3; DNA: TGCGCCAGCAGTGAGTCCTGGGCGGCCGTCATGGACACAGATACGCAGTATTTT; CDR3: CASSESWAAVMDTDTQYF
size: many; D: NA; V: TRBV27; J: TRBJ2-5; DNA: TGTGCCAGCAGTTTACCGACGGGGACCCAGTACTTC; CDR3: CASSLPTGTQYF
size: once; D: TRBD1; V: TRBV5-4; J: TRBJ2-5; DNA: TGTGCCAGCAGCTTTCCGGACAGGGTAGAGACCCAGTACTTC; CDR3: CASSFPDRVETQYF
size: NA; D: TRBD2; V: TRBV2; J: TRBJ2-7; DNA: TGTGCCAGCACCCAAGGACTAGCGGGAGTCTACGAGCAGTACTTC; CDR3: CASTQGLAGVYEQYF
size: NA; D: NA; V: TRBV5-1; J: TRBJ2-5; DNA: TGCGCCAGCAGCTTGGCTAGCGCTACCCAAGAGACCCAGTACTTC; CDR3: CASSLASATQETQYF
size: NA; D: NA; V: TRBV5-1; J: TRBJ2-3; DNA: TGCGCCAGCAGCTTATTACCCACAGATACGCAGTATTTT; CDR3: CASSLLPTDTQYF
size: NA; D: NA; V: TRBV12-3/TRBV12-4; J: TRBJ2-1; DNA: TGTGCCAGCAGTCTAACGCTAAGCGAGCAGTTCTTC; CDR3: CASSLTLSEQFF
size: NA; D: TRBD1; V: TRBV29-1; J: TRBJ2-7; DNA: TGCAGCGTGTCATCCTTGGGGACAGGGAACTACGAGCAGTACTTC; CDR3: CSVSSLGTGNYEQYF
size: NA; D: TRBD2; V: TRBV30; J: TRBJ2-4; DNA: TGTGCCTGGATCCCGGGACTAGCGGGGCCCCATACCAAAAACATTCAGTACTTC; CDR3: CAWIPGLAGPHTKNIQYF
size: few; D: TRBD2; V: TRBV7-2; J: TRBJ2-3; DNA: TGTGCCAGCAGCCCGGGACTAGCGGGGATCACAGATACGCAGTATTTT; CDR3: CASSPGLAGITDTQYF
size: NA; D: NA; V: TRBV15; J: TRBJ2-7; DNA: TGTGCCACCAGCAGAGAGAGAGGGCGCGAGCAGTACTTC; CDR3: CATSRERGREQYF
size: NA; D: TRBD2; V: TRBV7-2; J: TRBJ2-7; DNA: TGTGCCAGCAGCTTAGTACCGCCGGGACTAGCCCCCGAGCAGTACTTC; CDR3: CASSLVPPGLAPEQYF
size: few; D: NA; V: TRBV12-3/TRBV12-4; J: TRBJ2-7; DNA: TGTGCCAGCAGTCCACGGACTAGGGGGGAGCAGTACTTC; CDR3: CASSPRTRGEQYF
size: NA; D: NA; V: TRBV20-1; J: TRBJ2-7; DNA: TGCAGTCCTTCCACCTCGGAATACGAGCAGTACTTC; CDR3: CSPSTSEYEQYF
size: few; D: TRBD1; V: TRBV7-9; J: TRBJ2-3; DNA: TGTGCCAGCAGCTTACAGCGGACAGGGGGCACAGATACGCAGTATTTT; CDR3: CASSLQRTGGTDTQYF
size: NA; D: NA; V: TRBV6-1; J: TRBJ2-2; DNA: TGTGCCAGCAGAGTGGGGGCTGGCACCGGGGAGCTGTTTTTT; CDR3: CASRVGAGTGELFF
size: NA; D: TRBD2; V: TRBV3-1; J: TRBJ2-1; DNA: TGTGCCAGCAGCCTGCGGACTAGCGGGGGGGCACAGGAGCAGTTCTTC; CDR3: CASSLRTSGGAQEQFF
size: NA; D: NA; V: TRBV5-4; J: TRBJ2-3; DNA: TGTGCCAGCAGCTATCCGGGACTGGGCACAGATACGCAGTATTTT; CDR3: CASSYPGLGTDTQYF
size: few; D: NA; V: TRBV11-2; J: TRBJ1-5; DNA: TGTGCCAGCAGCTTTGGGGCAGCCGATCAGCCCCAGCATTTT; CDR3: CASSFGAADQPQHF
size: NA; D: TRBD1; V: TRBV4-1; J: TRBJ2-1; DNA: TGCGCCAGCAGCCTCGACAGGGTCCCCTACAATGAGCAGTTCTTC; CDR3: CASSLDRVPYNEQFF
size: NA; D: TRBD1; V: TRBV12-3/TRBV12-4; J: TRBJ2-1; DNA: TGTGCCAGCAGTCAGCCGGGACAGTACTACAATGAGCAGGTCTTC; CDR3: CASSQPGQYYNEQVF
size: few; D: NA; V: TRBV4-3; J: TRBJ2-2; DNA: TGCGCCAGCAGCCAAGGATCCTCCGGGGCACACACCGGGGAGCTGTTTTTT; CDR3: CASSQGSSGAHTGELFF
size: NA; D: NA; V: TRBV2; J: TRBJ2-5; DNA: TGTGCCAGCAGTGAAGAAATCACAGGGCCAACCCAGTACTTC; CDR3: CASSEEITGPTQYF
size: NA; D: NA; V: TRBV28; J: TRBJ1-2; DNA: TGTGCCAGCAGACAGCCGGGGCTCCACTATGGCTACACCTTC; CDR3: CASRQPGLHYGYTF
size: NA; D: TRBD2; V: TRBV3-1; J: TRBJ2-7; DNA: TGTGCCAGCAGCCCCTGTCCCAGAAGGGAGGGAAGGGAGGGAAGCTACGAGCAGTACTTC; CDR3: CASSPCPRREGREGSYEQYF
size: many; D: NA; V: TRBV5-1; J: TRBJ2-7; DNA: TGCGCCAGCAGCCCAGAGGGGGTCTCCTACGAGCAGTACTTC; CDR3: CASSPEGVSYEQYF
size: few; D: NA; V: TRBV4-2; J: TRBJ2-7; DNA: TGTGCCAGCAGCCAAGCCACAGGGAAGGTATCCTACGAGCAGTACTTC; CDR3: CASSQATGKVSYEQYF
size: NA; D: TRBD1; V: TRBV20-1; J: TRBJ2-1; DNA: TGCAGTGCTAGAGACCCTTTAGGGGGCGCCTACAATGAGCAGTTCTTC; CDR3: CSARDPLGGAYNEQFF
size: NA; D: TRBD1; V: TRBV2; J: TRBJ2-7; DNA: TGTGCCAGCAGTGAGACAGGGGGCAGGTACGAGCAGTACTTC; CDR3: CASSETGGRYEQYF
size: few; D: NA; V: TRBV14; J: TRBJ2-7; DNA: TGTGCCAGCAGCCAAGGACCTTTTCAGTACTTC; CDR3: CASSQGPFQYF
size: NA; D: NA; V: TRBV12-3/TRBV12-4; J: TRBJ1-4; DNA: TGTGCCAGCAGTCGTTTAGAAAAACTGTTTTTT; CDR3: CASSRLEKLFF
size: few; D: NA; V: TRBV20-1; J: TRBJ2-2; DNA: TGCAGTGCTAGATCGACGGGACTCCTTAACACCGGGGAGCTGTTTTTT; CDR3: CSARSTGLLNTGELFF
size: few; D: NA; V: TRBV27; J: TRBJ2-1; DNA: TGTGCCAGCAGAAGCTCCTACAATGAGCAGTTCTTC; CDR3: CASRSSYNEQFF
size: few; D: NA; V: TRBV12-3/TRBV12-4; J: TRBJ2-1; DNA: TGTGCCAGCAGTCCCCTCTGGACGCTCGCCGACAATGAGCAGTTCTTC; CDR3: CASSPLWTLADNEQFF
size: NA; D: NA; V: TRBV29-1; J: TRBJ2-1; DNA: TGCAGCGTTGAAGATAGAGCTCCTAGCCCCCCTCGGGGTGAGCAGTTCTTC; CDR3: CSVEDRAPSPPRGEQFF
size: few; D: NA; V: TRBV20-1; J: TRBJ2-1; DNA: TGCAGTGCCGGGAGAGTTTACAATGAGCAGTTCTTC; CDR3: CSAGRVYNEQFF
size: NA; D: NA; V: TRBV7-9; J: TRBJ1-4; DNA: TGTGCCAGCAGTTCCGGGGCCTATGAAAAACTGTTTTTT; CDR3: CASSSGAYEKLFF
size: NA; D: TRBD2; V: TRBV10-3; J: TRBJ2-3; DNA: TGTGCCATCAGTGTGGCGGGAGAGGATACGCAGTATTTT; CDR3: CAISVAGEDTQYF
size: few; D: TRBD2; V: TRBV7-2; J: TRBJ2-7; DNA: TGTGCCAGCAGCTTCTTAGCGGGAGAGGGCTACGAGCAGTACTTC; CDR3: CASSFLAGEGYEQYF
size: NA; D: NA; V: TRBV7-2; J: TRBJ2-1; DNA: TGTGCCAGCTCCACCGATACTTTCTACAATGAGCAGTTCTTC; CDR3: CASSTDTFYNEQFF
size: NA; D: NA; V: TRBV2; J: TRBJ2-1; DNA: TGTGCCAGCAAAAGGACAGATGCTCCCTACAATGAGCAGTTCTTC; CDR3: CASKRTDAPYNEQFF
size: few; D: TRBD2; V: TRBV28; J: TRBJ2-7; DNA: TGTGCCAGCAGTTTAGGCGCTCTTGGGACTAGCGGGGTCATCTACGAGCAGTACTTC; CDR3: CASSLGALGTSGVIYEQYF
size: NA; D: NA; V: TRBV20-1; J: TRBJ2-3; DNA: TGCAGTGCTAGAGATTTCACCACAGATACGCAGTATTTT; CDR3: CSARDFTTDTQYF
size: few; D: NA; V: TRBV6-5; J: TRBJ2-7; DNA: TGTGCCAGTCACCGGGCCGGGGGCGAGCAGTACTTC; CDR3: CASHRAGGEQYF
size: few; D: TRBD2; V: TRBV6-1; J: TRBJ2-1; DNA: TGTGCCAGCAGTCTCGCCGGACTAGCGGGACAGCGGCCTTTGGATGAGCAGTTCTTC; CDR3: CASSLAGLAGQRPLDEQFF
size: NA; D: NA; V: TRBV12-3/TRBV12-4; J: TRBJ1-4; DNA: TGTGCCAGCAACACCTGGCAGGGCCGGGGTGAAAAACTGTTTTTT; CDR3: CASNTWQGRGEKLFF
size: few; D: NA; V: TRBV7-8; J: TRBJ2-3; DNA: TGTGCCAGCAGCGTAAGAGCCGGCACAGATACGCAGTATTTT; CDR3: CASSVRAGTDTQYF
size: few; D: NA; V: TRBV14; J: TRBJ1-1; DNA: TGTGCCAGCAGCCAAGTTAGGCGGGGGGAAGCTTTCTTT; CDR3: CASSQVRRGEAFF